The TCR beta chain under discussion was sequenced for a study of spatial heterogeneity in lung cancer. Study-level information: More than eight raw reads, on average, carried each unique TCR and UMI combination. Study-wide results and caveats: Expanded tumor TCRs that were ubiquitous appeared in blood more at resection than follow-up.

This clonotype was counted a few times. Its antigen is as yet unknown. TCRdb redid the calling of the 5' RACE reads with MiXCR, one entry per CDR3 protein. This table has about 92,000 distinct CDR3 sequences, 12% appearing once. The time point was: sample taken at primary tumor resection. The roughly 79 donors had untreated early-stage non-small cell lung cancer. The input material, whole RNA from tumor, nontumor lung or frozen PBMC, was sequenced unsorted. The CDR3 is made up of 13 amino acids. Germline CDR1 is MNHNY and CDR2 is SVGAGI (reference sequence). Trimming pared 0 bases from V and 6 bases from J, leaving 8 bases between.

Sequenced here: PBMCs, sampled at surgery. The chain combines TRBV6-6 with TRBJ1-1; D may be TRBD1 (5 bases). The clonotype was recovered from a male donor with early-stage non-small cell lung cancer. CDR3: CASSYSRGAEAFF. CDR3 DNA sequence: TGTGCCAGCAGTTACTCGCGAGGGGCTGAAGCTTTCTTT.